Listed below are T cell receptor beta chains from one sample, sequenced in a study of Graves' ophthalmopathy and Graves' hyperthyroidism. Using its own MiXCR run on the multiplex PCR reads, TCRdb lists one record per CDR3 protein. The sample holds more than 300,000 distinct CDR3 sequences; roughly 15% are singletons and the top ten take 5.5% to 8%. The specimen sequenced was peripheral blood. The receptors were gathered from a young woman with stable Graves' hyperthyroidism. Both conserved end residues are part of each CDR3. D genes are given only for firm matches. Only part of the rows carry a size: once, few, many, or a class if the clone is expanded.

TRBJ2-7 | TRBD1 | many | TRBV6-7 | TGTGCCAGCAGTCTACACATCACAGGGGTCTTCTACGAGCAGTACTTC | CASSLHITGVFYEQYF
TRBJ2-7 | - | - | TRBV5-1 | TGCGCCAGCAGCTCAGTCGTGTCTGGCTACGAGCAGTACTTC | CASSSVVSGYEQYF
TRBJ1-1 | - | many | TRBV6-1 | TGTGCCAGCGGGGGGGCCACTGAAGCTTTCTTT | CASGGATEAFF
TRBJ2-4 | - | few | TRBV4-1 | TGCGCCAGCAGCCAACCACCCGGGAGAAGCAAAAACATTCAGTACTTC | CASSQPPGRSKNIQYF
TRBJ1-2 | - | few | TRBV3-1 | TGTGCCAGCAGCCAAGACCCCAGGGAGTTTGGGCACACCTTC | CASSQDPREFGHTF
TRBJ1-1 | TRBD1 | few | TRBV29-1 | TGCAGCGTTGAGGACAGGGGCGGGACTGAAGCTTTCTTT | CSVEDRGGTEAFF
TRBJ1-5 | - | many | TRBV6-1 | TGTGCCAGCAGTGAAGTTGGCAATCAGCCCCAGCATTTT | CASSEVGNQPQHF
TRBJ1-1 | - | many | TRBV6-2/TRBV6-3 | TGTGCCAGCAGTCTACCTCCGGGAGACACTGAAGCTTTCTTT | CASSLPPGDTEAFF
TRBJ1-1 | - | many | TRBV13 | TGTGCCAGCAGCTTCGGCAGTGAAGCTTTCTTT | CASSFGSEAFF
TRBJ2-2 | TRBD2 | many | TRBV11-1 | TGTGCCAGCACGGGAGCGGGGGTTTCGAACACCGGGGAGCTGTTTTTT | CASTGAGVSNTGELFF
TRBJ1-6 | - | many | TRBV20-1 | TGCAGTGCTAGAGATCTAGGCAGCGGGGGTTCACCCCTCCACTTT | CSARDLGSGGSPLHF
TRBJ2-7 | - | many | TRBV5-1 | TGCGCCAGCAGCTTGGCTACAGGCCGCCACGGAGGGGAGCAGTACTTC | CASSLATGRHGGEQYF
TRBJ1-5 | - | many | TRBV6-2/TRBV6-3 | TGTGCCAGCAGTTACTCGCGGCAGCCCCAGCATTTT | CASSYSRQPQHF
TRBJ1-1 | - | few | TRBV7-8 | TGTGCCAGCAGCCCAAACGACAGGAACACTGAAGCTTTCTTT | CASSPNDRNTEAFF
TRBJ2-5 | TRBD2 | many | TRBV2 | TGTGCCAGCAGTGAAGCGCTCACTAGCGGGGGGGAGACCCAGTACTTC | CASSEALTSGGETQYF
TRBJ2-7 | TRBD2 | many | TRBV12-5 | TGTGCTAGTGGTTTGGTATCCGGGAGGTTCTACGAGCAGTACTTC | CASGLVSGRFYEQYF
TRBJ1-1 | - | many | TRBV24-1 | TGTGCCACCTCGGATTTGACTGAAGCTTTCTTT | CATSDLTEAFF
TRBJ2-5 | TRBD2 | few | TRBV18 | TGTGCCAGCTCACCGGCAGCTAGCGGCCAAGAGACCCAGTACTTC | CASSPAASGQETQYF
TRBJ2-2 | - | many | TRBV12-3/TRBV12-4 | TGTGCCAACACGCCGACCGGGGAGCTGTTTTTT | CANTPTGELFF
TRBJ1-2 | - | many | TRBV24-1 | TGTGCCACCAGTGACACCTCACAGAGGAGGGCCTATGGCTACACCTTC | CATSDTSQRRAYGYTF
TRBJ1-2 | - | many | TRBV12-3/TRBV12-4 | TGTGCCAGCAAAGGCCTAGCCTATGGCTACACCTTC | CASKGLAYGYTF
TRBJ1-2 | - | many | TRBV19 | TGTGCCAGTAGCCTGCCTTCGACGGCTCGGGGTGGCTACACCTTC | CASSLPSTARGGYTF
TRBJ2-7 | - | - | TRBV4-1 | TGCGCCAGCAGCCCACTACCTCGGACCCCTCGGGACTACGAGCAGTACTTC | CASSPLPRTPRDYEQYF
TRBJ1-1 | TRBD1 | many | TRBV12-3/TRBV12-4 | TGTGCCAGCAGGTTCCCGGGACAGAGTGAAGCTTTCTTT | CASRFPGQSEAFF
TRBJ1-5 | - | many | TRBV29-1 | TGCAGCGTTGATCAGGGCCTCAATCAGCCCCAGCATTTT | CSVDQGLNQPQHF
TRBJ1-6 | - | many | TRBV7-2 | TGTGCCAGCCAAACGACGGTTCCCGATTCACCCCTCCACTTT | CASQTTVPDSPLHF
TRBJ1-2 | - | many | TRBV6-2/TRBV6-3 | TGTGCCAGCAGTCGTACCGGGGCCTCGGGGGGCTACACCTTC | CASSRTGASGGYTF
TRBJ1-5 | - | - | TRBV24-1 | TGTGCCACCAGTGGAACAGTCACCAATCAGCCTCAGCATTTT | CATSGTVTNQPQHF
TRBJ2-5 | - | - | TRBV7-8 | TGTGCCAGCAGCTTAGTAGGCAGAACACACCAAGAGACCCAGTACTTC | CASSLVGRTHQETQYF
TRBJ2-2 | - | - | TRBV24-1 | TGTGCCACCAGTGATTTTAGCGAATCGGCCGGGGAGCTGTTTTTT | CATSDFSESAGELFF
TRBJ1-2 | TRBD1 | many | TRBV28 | TGTGCCAGCACCGAACAGGGGGGATTTAACTATGGCTACACCTTC | CASTEQGGFNYGYTF
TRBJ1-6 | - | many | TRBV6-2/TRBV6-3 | TGTGCCAGCACCAGGGTGTTGGATTCACCCCTCCACTTT | CASTRVLDSPLHF
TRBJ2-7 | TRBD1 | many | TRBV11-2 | TGTGCCAGCAGCGACCACAGGGGTATCTACACCTACGAGCAGTACTTC | CASSDHRGIYTYEQYF
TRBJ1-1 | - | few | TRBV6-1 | TGTGCCAGCAGTCTTGGACAGTCGGGCACTGAAGCTTTCTTT | CASSLGQSGTEAFF
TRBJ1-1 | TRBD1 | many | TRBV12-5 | TGTGCTAGTGGGAAGACAGGGTATCCCACTGAAGCTTTCTTT | CASGKTGYPTEAFF
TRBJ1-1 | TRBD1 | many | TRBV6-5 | TGTGCCAGCAGTTATCACCCAGGGGGGAGGAACACTGAAGCTTTCTTT | CASSYHPGGRNTEAFF
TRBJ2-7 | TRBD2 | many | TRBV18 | TGTGCCAGCTCACCACCGTCCAGGGAGGGCGAGCAGTACTTC | CASSPPSREGEQYF
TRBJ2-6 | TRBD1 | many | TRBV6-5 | TGTGCCAGCAATATACAGGGGCCTGGGGCCAACGTCCTGACTTTC | CASNIQGPGANVLTF
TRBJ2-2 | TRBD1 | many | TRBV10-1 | TGCGCCAGCAGTGAGTCAGCGGGACAGGGGGCTGACACCGGGGAGCTGTTTTTT | CASSESAGQGADTGELFF
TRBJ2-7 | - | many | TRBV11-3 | TGTGCCAGCAGTTCGGGCGGGACGCTAACCTACGAGCAGTACTTC | CASSSGGTLTYEQYF
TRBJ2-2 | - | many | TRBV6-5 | TGTGCCAGCAGTTTAACGGTGCACACCGGGGAGCTGTTTTTT | CASSLTVHTGELFF
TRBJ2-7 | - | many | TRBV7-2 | TGTGCCAGCAGTCATCCCGGGCCCTACGAGCAGTACTTC | CASSHPGPYEQYF
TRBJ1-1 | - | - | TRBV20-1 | TGCAGTGCCGCCTTGAGAGCCACTGAAGCTTTCTTT | CSAALRATEAFF
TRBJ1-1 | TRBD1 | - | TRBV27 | TGTGCCAGCAGAAATACAGGGGGCTCCACTGAAGCTTTCTTT | CASRNTGGSTEAFF
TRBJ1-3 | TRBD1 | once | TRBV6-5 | TGTGCCAGCAGTTACCGACAGGGAGGAAACACCATATATTTT | CASSYRQGGNTIYF
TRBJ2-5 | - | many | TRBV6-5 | TGTGCCAGCAGTTTTCAATTTCAAGAGACCCAGTACTTC | CASSFQFQETQYF
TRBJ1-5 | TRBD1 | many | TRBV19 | TGTGCCAGTAGTATAACCGAGGGACAGGGCTACCCGAATCAGCCCCAGCATTTT | CASSITEGQGYPNQPQHF